Listed below are T cell receptor beta chains from one sample, sequenced in a study of cytomegalovirus exposure and HLA in healthy donors. The repertoire was sequenced with immunoSEQ multiplex PCR; TCRdb's copy has only in-frame clones and lacks some. The sample contains under 150,000 clones, around 82% of which appear only once. Material for sequencing was PBMCs. The receptor source for this set is a woman in her 30s in good health and CMV-seropositive. Both conserved end residues are part of each CDR3. Fields, in order: J gene, clone size, D gene, CDR3 length, V gene, CDR3 protein, CDR3 DNA. D genes are given only for firm matches. Clone sizes are given selectively: once, few, many, or a class where the clone is expanded.

>TRBJ1-1|NA|TRBD1|13|TRBV11-2
CASSQDRDTEAFF
TGTGCCAGCAGCCAAGACAGGGACACTGAAGCTTTCTTT
>TRBJ2-5|NA|NA|15|TRBV7-2
CASSLARELGETQYF
TGTGCCAGCAGCTTAGCGCGGGAACTAGGGGAGACCCAGTACTTC
>TRBJ2-2|once|NA|15|TRBV5-6
CASSWTSRGTGELFF
TGTGCCAGCAGCTGGACCAGCAGGGGAACCGGGGAGCTGTTTTTT
>TRBJ2-3|few|TRBD1|14|TRBV2
CAGTTGGNTDTQYF
TGTGCCGGGACGACAGGGGGCAACACAGATACGCAGTATTTT
>TRBJ2-7|NA|NA|14|TRBV7-9
CASSPPGASYEQYF
TGTGCCAGCAGCCCCCCAGGGGCCTCCTACGAGCAGTACTTC
>TRBJ1-2|NA|TRBD1|15|TRBV7-9
CSSSLSLDRARGYTF
TGTTCCAGCAGCTTATCCCTGGACAGGGCGCGCGGCTACACCTTC
>TRBJ2-5|NA|TRBD2|18|TRBV27
CASSSSGASGGMQETQYF
TGTGCCAGCAGTTCCTCTGGGGCTAGCGGGGGAATGCAAGAGACCCAGTACTTC
>TRBJ2-7|NA|TRBD1|13|TRBV9
CASSLGQGYEQYF
TGTGCCAGCAGCCTTGGACAGGGCTACGAGCAGTACTTC
>TRBJ2-5|NA|NA|14|TRBV27
CASSLSLGRETQYF
TGTGCCAGCAGTTTATCGCTAGGCCGGGAGACCCAGTACTTC
>TRBJ2-2|NA|TRBD2|13|TRBV29-1
CSVPGRGTGELFF
TGCAGCGTGCCCGGGAGGGGGACCGGGGAGCTGTTTTTT
>TRBJ2-3|NA|TRBD2|17|TRBV5-4
CASSPQRGALVTDTQYF
TGTGCCAGCAGCCCCCAGCGGGGGGCGTTAGTCACAGATACGCAGTATTTT
>TRBJ1-5|NA|TRBD1|16|TRBV6-5
CASSYSSRGLIQPQHF
TGTGCCAGCAGTTACTCTTCTAGGGGGCTGATTCAGCCCCAGCATTTT
>TRBJ2-3|NA|TRBD2|23|TRBV5-1
CASSLDLRLPGLAGGINTDTQYF
TGCGCCAGCAGCTTGGACCTGCGACTCCCCGGACTAGCGGGAGGGATAAACACAGATACGCAGTATTTT
>TRBJ2-2|NA|TRBD1|13|TRBV2
CASAGTGSGELFF
TGTGCCAGCGCGGGGACAGGGTCCGGGGAGCTGTTTTTT
>TRBJ1-6|NA|NA|12|TRBV9
CASSVDSSPLHF
TGTGCCAGCAGCGTAGACTCCTCACCCCTCCACTTT
>TRBJ2-1|NA|TRBD2|17|TRBV10-3
CAISFWVSGSINNEQFF
TGTGCCATCAGTTTTTGGGTAAGCGGGAGTATCAACAATGAGCAGTTCTTC
>TRBJ1-4|NA|TRBD1|15|TRBV6-5
CASSPKQGVREKLFF
TGTGCCAGCAGTCCCAAACAGGGGGTCAGAGAAAAACTGTTTTTT
>TRBJ2-1|NA|TRBD2|15|TRBV19
CASSRLAERGNEQFF
TGTGCCAGTAGCCGACTAGCGGAACGGGGCAATGAGCAGTTCTTC
>TRBJ1-5|once|NA|13|TRBV11-3
CASSLSGDQPQHF
TGTGCCAGCAGCTTATCAGGGGATCAGCCCCAGCATTTT
>TRBJ1-4|NA|NA|15|TRBV2
CASRGRDTVNEKLFF
TGTGCCAGCAGAGGCAGGGACACGGTAAATGAAAAACTGTTTTTT
>TRBJ1-2|NA|NA|16|TRBV7-2
CASSLLGGADHYGYTF
TGTGCCAGCAGCCTGCTTGGTGGTGCAGATCACTATGGCTACACCTTC
>TRBJ2-7|NA|NA|16|TRBV5-1
CASSLAAQENSYEQYF
TGCGCCAGCAGCTTGGCGGCACAGGAGAACTCCTACGAGCAGTACTTC
>TRBJ2-1|NA|NA|14|TRBV2
CASSEVTVYNEQFF
TGTGCCAGCAGTGAAGTGACAGTTTACAATGAGCAGTTCTTC
>TRBJ1-2|few|NA|15|TRBV6-1
CASPTPPGFNYGYTF
TGTGCCAGTCCGACCCCTCCCGGGTTTAACTATGGCTACACCTTC
>TRBJ2-7|NA|TRBD2|15|TRBV19
CASSTQAGGPYEQYF
TGTGCCAGTAGTACCCAAGCGGGGGGGCCGTACGAGCAGTACTTC
>TRBJ2-1|NA|TRBD2|14|TRBV19
CASMREFSYNEQFF
TGTGCCAGTATGCGGGAGTTTTCCTACAATGAGCAGTTCTTC
>TRBJ2-4|NA|NA|19|TRBV5-4
CASSLGTGRGVLAKNIQYF
TGTGCCAGCAGCTTGGGCACAGGGCGAGGAGTTCTAGCCAAAAACATTCAGTACTTC
>TRBJ1-2|NA|TRBD1|14|TRBV7-8
CASSLETGGYGYTF
TGTGCCAGCAGCTTAGAGACAGGGGGATATGGCTACACCTTC
>TRBJ2-4|NA|TRBD2|17|TRBV13
CASSLFLAGGRKNIQYF
TGTGCCAGCAGCTTATTTCTAGCGGGAGGCAGAAAAAACATTCAGTACTTC
>TRBJ2-7|NA|NA|15|TRBV11-2
CASKGGASGTYEQYF
TGTGCCAGCAAAGGGGGGGCTAGCGGAACTTACGAGCAGTACTTC
>TRBJ1-5|NA|NA|13|TRBV2
CASSRQSNQPQHF
TGTGCCAGCAGTAGACAGAGCAATCAGCCCCAGCATTTT
>TRBJ2-5|NA|TRBD2|14|TRBV6-5
CASSAGGGAGTQYF
TGTGCCAGCAGTGCTGGCGGGGGGGCAGGGACCCAGTACTTC
>TRBJ1-2|NA|NA|14|TRBV19
CASSIEAGAYGYTF
TGTGCCAGTAGTATAGAGGCAGGGGCCTATGGCTACACCTTC
>TRBJ2-1|few|NA|14|TRBV7-9
CASSRNSLDNEQFF
TGTGCCAGCAGCCGAAACTCCCTCGACAATGAGCAGTTCTTC
>TRBJ2-7|NA|NA|13|TRBV29-1
CSVEPSGTYEQYF
TGCAGCGTTGAACCCTCGGGGACCTACGAGCAGTACTTC
>TRBJ1-1|NA|TRBD1|14|TRBV4-1
CASSQDRGSTEAFF
TGCGCCAGCAGCCAGGACAGGGGAAGCACTGAAGCTTTCTTT
>TRBJ1-2|NA|TRBD1|15|TRBV4-1
CASSQVRGPGYGYTF
TGCGCCAGCAGCCAAGTAAGGGGGCCGGGCTATGGCTACACCTTC
>TRBJ2-2|few|TRBD2|15|TRBV19
CASSSEAGATGELFF
TGTGCCAGTAGTTCGGAAGCGGGAGCAACCGGGGAGCTGTTTTTT
>TRBJ1-1|NA|TRBD1|14|TRBV2
CASSDRGSNTEAFF
TGTGCCAGCAGCGACAGGGGTTCGAACACTGAAGCTTTCTTT
>TRBJ1-4|few|NA|14|TRBV11-2
CASSLSATNEKLFF
TGTGCCAGCAGCTTAAGCGCAACTAATGAAAAACTGTTTTTT
>TRBJ1-2|NA|NA|14|TRBV5-1
CASSLIGVDYGYTF
TGCGCCAGCAGCCTCATAGGGGTTGACTATGGCTACACCTTC
>TRBJ2-1|NA|TRBD2|15|TRBV5-1
CASSLFPLGGNEQFF
TGCGCCAGCAGCTTGTTCCCCTTGGGAGGGAATGAGCAGTTCTTC
>TRBJ1-2|NA|NA|14|TRBV5-4
CASSLGVEGYGYTF
TGTGCCAGCAGCCTCGGGGTGGAGGGCTATGGCTACACCTTC
>TRBJ2-7|NA|TRBD1|15|TRBV11-3
CASSLGGDSPYEQYF
TGTGCCAGCAGCTTAGGAGGGGACAGTCCCTACGAGCAGTACTTC
>TRBJ1-5|NA|TRBD1|16|TRBV19
CASSVAGTGGNQPQHF
TGTGCCAGTAGTGTCGCCGGGACAGGGGGCAATCAGCCCCAGCATTTT
>TRBJ2-7|NA|TRBD1|17|TRBV4-2
CASSRTILTGEAYEQYF
TGTGCCAGCAGCCGAACAATCTTGACAGGGGAAGCCTACGAGCAGTACTTC
>TRBJ2-7|few|TRBD1|16|TRBV19
CASSIKGNRGQGEQYF
TGTGCCAGTAGTATCAAAGGTAACAGGGGGCAAGGAGAGCAGTACTTC
>TRBJ1-2|NA|NA|16|TRBV19
CASSQGGGRGNYGYTF
TGTGCCAGTAGCCAAGGTGGTGGCAGGGGAAACTATGGCTACACCTTC